This T cell receptor beta chain emerged from a study of tissue T cells after allogeneic stem cell transplantation. Points from the study as a whole: Motif-based clustering found tissue-specific repertoire signatures shared across patients, though few clones were shared. TCR repertoires tracked anatomic similarity, regardless of disease or transplant status.

Time point in this sample: mouse harvest day 7 after allogeneic transplant. Tail vein injection delivered 10^7 T-cell-depleted bone marrow cells and 10^6 splenic CD5+ T cells. B6 (H2b) cells into BALB/c (H2d) mice; tissues taken at day 7 or 14. Repertoires were generated with immunoSEQ multiplex PCR, while TCRdb's copy carries only in-frame clones and drops some. The sample shows some 3,700 clones, approximately 50% of them seen only once. This clone was seen a handful of times. Its matching antigen is unknown. Mouse gene names and germline throughout. The read stops 1 residue short of the end of the CDR3; the missing end is completed from the germline J gene. The germline CDR1 and CDR2 sequences are LGHNA and YSYQKL. Deletions cut 0 bases from V and 0 bases from J, with 5 bases between. CDR3 length: 15 amino acids.

This TCR was sampled from a female BALB/c mouse given C57BL/6 T cells with graft-versus-host disease after an allogeneic hematopoietic cell transplant. The sample was gut tissue. The rearrangement joins TRBV2 to TRBJ1-4; D is undetermined. The chain's CDR3 is CASSQEEVSNERLFF. The covered CDR3 bases are TGTGCCAGCAGCCAAGAGGAGGTTTCCAACGAAAGATTATTT.